The present TCR beta chain was sequenced within a study of T cell changes during pregnancy in multiple sclerosis (dated by TCRdb to between 2018 and 2021). Regarding the complete study: The study looked at changes in the T cell repertoire across pregnancy in women with multiple sclerosis.

Libraries were constructed by the immunoSEQ multiplex PCR assay. TCRdb mirrors the immuneACCESS table, restricted to in-frame sequences. Some clones are absent from its copies; in checked studies, under half trace to an unresolved V gene, and the reason for the others is unknown. For this sample the table gives over 55,000 clones, of which approximately 90% were detected only once. Of the sample, over 4% is held by the ten largest clones. Regarding this clone: No antigen is known for it. Per-nucleotide qualities are absent, and no much larger clonotype sits a single base away.

Reading the germline V gene gives CDR1 MDHEN and CDR2 SYDVKM. V drops 5 bases and J drops 0 bases, leaving 14 bases in between. From cysteine to phenylalanine, the CDR3 is 15 amino acids long. Only the CDR3 region is kept as DNA, spanning 45 bases read in frame from base 1. The origin of this receptor is a human donor whose cells served as feeder cells for cultures in a pregnancy study. The chain joins TRBV28 to TRBJ2-7; D gene: possibly TRBD1, on 6 matching bases. The material sequenced was peripheral blood from another person, used as feeder cells. The nucleotide sequence reads as follows: TGTGCCAGCAGTCGCCGACAGGTAGTCTCCTACGAGCAGTACTTC. This sequence encodes CASSRRQVVSYEQYF.